The clone carrying this T cell receptor (beta chain) was detected once. Its cognate antigen is unknown. V dropped 4 bases and J dropped 5 bases, with 7 bases sitting between them. The CDR3 covers 13 residues. The germline V gene has CDR1 SGHNT and CDR2 YYREEE (reference sequence). Here immunoSEQ multiplex PCR was the method, and the copy in TCRdb shows in-frame clones only, minus some. Here the sample spans 21,000 or so clones, 74% being singletons. This entry belongs to a study of regulatory dendritic cells for organ transplantation. Broader study findings: Alloreactive memory CD8+ T cell pools varied considerably between individuals. Regulatory dendritic cells appeared to expand memory CD8+ clones less than mature ones. Resting memory CD8+ T cells held the most alloreactive clonotypes.

This chain connects TRBV5-4 to TRBJ1-6; D gene uncertain. Sequencing was done on a sample of memory CD4+ T cells from blood. The subset denotes: CD45RO+ memory T cells. This clonotype was sampled from a human donor in good health. The CDR3 spells CASSVSNNSPLHF. The CDR3 DNA reads as TGTGCCAGCAGCGTATCTAATAATTCACCCCTCCACTTT.